This entry concerns a single T cell receptor beta chain. The data belong to a study of blood T cell repertoires in COVID-19. Study-level background: The United States, Italy and Spain supplied acute and convalescent COVID-19 samples. Sample material is recorded as cDNA or gDNA derived from T cells, B-cell-depleted T cells, or PBMCs.

Germline lookup yields CDR1 SEHNR and CDR2 FQNEAQ (reference sequence). V shed 4 bases and J shed 4 bases, with 16 bases lying between them. CDR3 length equals 16 residues. Original analysis: Quantification of nucleated cells was approximated via reference gene primer amplification. Produced via immunoSEQ multiplex PCR; TCRdb's table is partial and in-frame only. That table gives V, J and clone size, and the DNA gave D and trimming. The sample comprises a few hundred thousand clones, approximately 82% of which are singletons, and roughly 3% rests with the top ten. This chain joins TRBV7-9 and TRBJ2-2; a weak D match, TRBD2 (5 bases). The receptor comes from a woman between 18 and 29 years old with acute or convalescent COVID-19. Sequencing was carried out using peripheral blood. CDR3 DNA: TGTGCCAGCAGCTCATTAGGACGGGAAAGCACCGGGGAGCTGTTTTTT. It is translated as CASSSLGRESTGELFF. Drawing the rest from reference TRBV7-9 and TRBJ2-2, the complete variable domain is DTGVSQNPRHKITKRGQNVTFRCDPISEHNRLYWYRQTLGQGPEFLTYFQNEAQLEKSRLLSDRFSAERPKGSFSTLEIQRTEQGDSAMYLCASSSLGRESTGELFFGEGSRLTVL.